These 22 T cell receptor beta chains were sequenced from one sample in a study of T cells in women clearing cervical HPV infection. TCRdb's table, derived via immunoSEQ multiplex PCR, lists solely in-frame clones and lacks some. The data include fewer than 40,000 clones; the top ten clones carry 6.5% to 9%. The sample taken for sequencing was blood buffy coat. Source of these receptors: a woman aged 18-70 years with a cervical HPV16 infection that either progressed to CIN3+ or cleared (not recorded which).

As for this clone: Read data end 3 residues before the CDR3 end; the end is taken from the germline J gene. The chain combines TRBV5-4 with TRBJ1-4, with D maybe TRBD1 (6 bases). Between the trimmed V and J ends, which lost 4 bases and 4 bases, there was a span of 11 bases. The CDR3 is made up of 14 amino acids. Germline V lookup: CDR1 SGHNT, CDR2 YYREEE (reference sequence). This CDR3 reads CASSRTGLNEKLFF. The part of the CDR3 DNA that was read is TGTGCCAGCAGCAGAACAGGGCTTAATGAAAAA. Supplemented by reference TRBV5-4 and TRBJ1-4, the full variable domain reads ETGVTQSPTHLIKTRGQQVTLRCSSQSGHNTVSWYQQALGQGPQFIFQYYREEENGRGNFPPRFSGLQFPNYSSELNVNALELDDSALYLCASSRTGLNEKLFFGSGTQLSVL.

Remarks on this clone: The read stops 3 residues short of the end of the CDR3; the missing end is completed from the germline J gene. The chain combines TRBV19 with TRBJ2-5; TRBD1 is a possible D gene (6 bases). CDR1 is LNHDA and CDR2 is SQIVND in the germline V gene (reference sequence). This CDR3 has 14 amino acids. Trimming removed 7 bases at V and 5 bases at J, with 17 bases between. CDR3 amino acids: CASKQSGVGETQYF. CDR3 bases read: TGTGCCAGTAAACAATCAGGGGTAGGCGAGACC.

The part of the CDR3 DNA that was read is TGCGCCAGCGGAAGCAGGGGGCGAGGGGAGACC. Translated, it gives CASGSRGRGET. The whole CDR3 region reads CASGSRGRGETQYF. The V gene is TRBV5-1, the J gene TRBJ2-5; 8 nucleotides line up with TRBD1. The read terminates 3 residues before the CDR3 end, so the remaining end is supplied by the germline J gene. V dropped 7 bases and J dropped 5; count of bases not matched to a gene: 10. The CDR3 extends over 14 amino acids. CDR1 is SGHRS, CDR2 YFSETQ, per germline.

Partial CDR3 DNA: TGCAGCGTTCTTGAGGGTAGTAACTATGGC. Translating gives CSVLEGSNYG. The CDR3 in its entirety is CSVLEGSNYGYTF. The V and J genes are TRBV29-1 and TRBJ1-2; D uncertain. The CDR3 end is not reached by the read, which stops 3 residues before it; the germline J gene fills it in. The germline CDR1 and CDR2 sequences are SQVTM and ANQGSEA. This CDR3 has 13 amino acids. The V gene lost 5 bases and the J gene lost 1 base, with 11 bases spanning the gap.

Notes on this clone: Coverage ceases 3 residues before the CDR3 finishes, and the germline J gene fills in the end. This chain connects TRBV4-2 to TRBJ1-2; 9 nucleotides line up with TRBD1. CDR3 size: 17 residues. V shed 0 bases, J shed 6 bases, and the junction held 11 bases outside the gene matches. From germline, CDR1 is LGHNA and CDR2 YNFKEQ. The CDR3 bases that were read are TGTGCCAGCAGCCAAGATCAGAAGGCAACAGGGGGCGATGGC. Translated: CASSQDQKATGGDG. The entire CDR3 protein reads CASSQDQKATGGDGYTF.

With regard to this clone: The DNA ends 3 residues before the CDR3 does, and the rest of the CDR3 is filled in from the germline J gene. V is TRBV20-1 and J is TRBJ1-5; maybe TRBD1 (6 bases). Germline CDR1 DFQATT, CDR2 SNEGSKA (reference sequence). V lost 6 bases, J lost 0 bases, and 24 bases lay in between. This CDR3 spans 18 amino acids. The CDR3 DNA, read in part, is TGCAGTGCAAGGGGGGGACGGGACGGAAAGAATAGCAATCAGCCC. The encoded protein is CSARGGRDGKNSNQP. The entire CDR3 is CSARGGRDGKNSNQPQHF.

As regards this clone: The read comes to an end 3 residues before the CDR3 does, leaving the germline J gene to fill in the end. V and J are TRBV5-1 and TRBJ1-3; 9 nucleotides agree with TRBD1. The J segment lost 4 bases and the V segment lost 3 bases, leaving 8 bases of the junction unmatched. Germline V gene data show CDR1 as SGHRS and CDR2 as YFSETQ. The CDR3 sequence is 16 residues long. The sequenced part of the CDR3 DNA is TGCGCCAGCAGCTCCACAGGGGGCGCGGGAGGAAACACC. This encodes CASSSTGGAGGNT. The entire CDR3 reads CASSSTGGAGGNTIYF.

With respect to this clone: The CDR3 end lies 3 residues beyond the end of the read and is filled in from the germline J gene. The V gene is TRBV6-1, the J gene TRBJ1-3; 12 bases match TRBD1. Losses at the gene ends were 4 bases for V and 9 bases for J; bases not matched to a gene: 4. CDR1 MNHNS and CDR2 SASEGT come from the germline V gene. The CDR3 spans 14 residues. The chain's CDR3 is CASSAGTGGITIYF. The CDR3 DNA, read in part, is TGTGCCAGCAGTGCCGGGACAGGGGGCATCACC.

A note on this clone: The sequenced fragment ends 3 residues before the CDR3 boundary, so the rest is inferred from the germline J gene. The chain uses TRBV5-1 and TRBJ2-5; TRBD2 matches at 7 bases. This CDR3 is 13 amino acids long. V shed 9 bases and J 4 bases; nucleotides not matched to a gene: 9. Germline CDR1 SGHRS, CDR2 YFSETQ. The CDR3 loop is CATRDAGVETQYF. CDR3 bases read: TGCGCCACCAGAGACGCGGGGGTAGAGACC.

A word on this clone: The missing CDR3 end, 3 residues past where the read stops, is filled in from the germline J gene. The V and J genes are TRBV20-1 and TRBJ2-7; D gene unclear. The germline CDR1 and CDR2 sequences are DFQATT and SNEGSKA (reference sequence). The CDR3 is 13 residues long. Deletions cut 6 bases from V and 6 bases from J, with 18 bases between. The covered CDR3 bases are TGCAGTGCGATCTCCGGTATTGTAAGCGAG. It yields the protein CSAISGIVSE. The complete CDR3 reads CSAISGIVSEQYF.

Concerning this clone: The CDR3 goes on 3 residues after the read ends, and that part is filled in from the germline J gene. V is TRBV5-4 and J is TRBJ2-5, with TRBD1 matching over 8 bases. V dropped 4 bases and J dropped 5; count of bases not matched to a gene: 7. The CDR3 runs to 14 residues. Germline CDR1 reads SGHNT; CDR2 reads YYREEE (reference sequence). CDR3 sequence: CASSRRTGRETQYF. The sequenced CDR3 bases are TGTGCCAGCAGCCGTAGGACAGGGCGGGAGACC. The full variable domain, its missing parts supplied by reference TRBV5-4 and TRBJ2-5, is ETGVTQSPTHLIKTRGQQVTLRCSSQSGHNTVSWYQQALGQGPQFIFQYYREEENGRGNFPPRFSGLQFPNYSSELNVNALELDDSALYLCASSRRTGRETQYFGPGTRLLVL.

Worth noting for this clone: The read stops 3 residues short of the end of the CDR3; the missing end is completed from the germline J gene. This chain joins TRBV2 and TRBJ1-2, with TRBD1 as a possible D gene (5 bases). This CDR3 spans 11 amino acids. Trimming shortened V by 6 bases and J by 6 bases, and 8 bases separated the two germline ends. Germline CDR1 and CDR2: SNHLY and FYNNEI. CDR3 DNA (partial): TGTGCCAGCAGGGGCAGGGATGGC. It codes for CASRGRDG. The CDR3 in full is CASRGRDGYTF.

A remark on this clone: The read ends 3 residues shy of where the CDR3 ends; the end is completed using the germline J gene. V usage is TRBV30 and J usage is TRBJ2-1; 9 bases fit TRBD1. V lost 3 bases and J lost 4; bases outside the gene matches: 7. In germline, CDR1 is GTSNPN, CDR2 SVGIG (reference sequence). The CDR3 runs 15 residues. CDR3 residues: CAWSLGQGTYNEQFF. CDR3 DNA (partial): TGTGCCTGGAGCCTGGGACAGGGAACATACAATGAG.

A word on this clone: The DNA ends 3 residues before the CDR3 does, and the rest of the CDR3 is filled in from the germline J gene. The rearrangement uses TRBV20-1 and TRBJ1-1; 7 bases match TRBD1. CDR1 is DFQATT, CDR2 SNEGSKA, per germline (reference sequence). The CDR3 consists of 13 residues. After removal of 6 bases from V and 0 bases from J, the junction contained 4 bases not matched to a gene. The CDR3 sequence is CSAPTGLNTEAFF. The CDR3 DNA, read in part, is TGCAGTGCGCCGACAGGGTTGAACACTGAA.

On this clone: The CDR3 end falls 3 residues outside the read, so it is completed with the germline J gene. This chain uses TRBV5-1 with TRBJ2-5; TRBD2 aligns across 11 bases. CDR3 size: 18 residues. The germline V gene has CDR1 SGHRS and CDR2 YFSETQ. V gave up 3 bases and J gave up 0 bases; unmatched junction bases: 10. The CDR3 here is CASSSGALAGGYQETQYF. The covered CDR3 bases are TGCGCCAGCAGCTCGGGGGCCTTAGCGGGGGGGTACCAAGAGACC.

Details on this clone: Read sequence stops 3 residues before the CDR3 end, and the germline J gene provides the missing end. The J gene is TRBJ1-4, the V gene TRBV12-3 or TRBV12-4; TRBD1 matches 8 bases. This CDR3 contains 14 residues. The ends lost 1 base at V and 5 bases at J; junction bases unmatched: 0. The covered CDR3 bases are TGTGCCAGCAGTTTAGGGACAGGGAATGAAAAA. Translated: CASSLGTGNEK. In full, the CDR3 is CASSLGTGNEKLFF.

Considering frequency, this clone is medium-sized (0.01 to 0.1%). The CDR3 end falls 3 residues outside the read, so it is completed with the germline J gene. The gene calls are TRBV11-3 and TRBJ2-7; D is undetermined. Looked up from germline, CDR1 is SGHNT and CDR2 is YENEEA. The CDR3 length is 13 residues. V lost 3 bases to trimming and J lost 1 base, with 7 bases between them. The CDR3 DNA, read in part, is TGTGCCAGCAGCTTTCTTCCTTCCTACGAG. Its translation is CASSFLPSYE. The CDR3, in full, reads CASSFLPSYEQYF.

A remark on this clone: The read stops 3 residues short of the end of the CDR3; the missing end is completed from the germline J gene. J is TRBJ2-3 and V is TRBV6-2 or TRBV6-3, with 7 positions matching TRBD1. This CDR3 has 14 amino acids. Germline V gene sequence: CDR1 MNHEY, CDR2 SVGEGT. CDR3 bases read: TGTGCCAGCAGTTACGGGGACAGAAATCAGCCG. This codes for CASSYGDRNQP. The entire CDR3 protein is CASSYGDRNQPQYF.

As regards this clone: The read ends 3 residues before the CDR3 terminus; that terminus is restored from the germline J gene. Different DNA sequences within this sample yield the same CDR3. The rearrangement joins TRBV7-2 to TRBJ1-3; D is possibly TRBD1 (6 bases). The CDR3 has 15 amino acids. Deletions cut 5 bases from V and 2 bases from J, with 13 bases between. Germline V gene data show CDR1 as SGHTA and CDR2 as FQGNSA. The sequenced part of the CDR3 DNA is TGTGCCAGCAGCCCCAAAGGGGGAGCTGGAAACACC. Encoded protein: CASSPKGGAGNT. The whole CDR3 sequence is CASSPKGGAGNTIYF.

Points on this clone: The read ends 3 residues early relative to the CDR3; the germline J gene fills the gap. The rearrangement joins TRBV20-1 to TRBJ1-1; 10 bases fit TRBD1. Germline-derived CDR1 and CDR2 are DFQATT and SNEGSKA (reference sequence). The CDR3 loop spans 13 amino acids. Trimming took 7 bases from V and 4 from J; bases not matched to a gene: 6. The part of the CDR3 DNA that was read is TGCAGTGTCCCCGGACAGGGGGGCACTGAA. Translation gives CSVPGQGGTE. The CDR3 as a whole reads CSVPGQGGTEAFF.

Comments on this clone: Relative to the germline gene, one junction end is altered; a read error may explain this. Sequencing ends 3 residues short of the CDR3 end; the germline J gene provides the rest. This chain links TRBV7-7 with TRBJ2-2; D is perhaps TRBD2 (6 bases). Germline-derived CDR1 and CDR2 are SSHAT and FNYEAQ (reference sequence). The CDR3 runs 16 residues. The CDR3 region is CASSAGGDSNTGELFF. Partial CDR3 DNA: TGTGCTAGCAGCGCCGGAGGGGACTCAAACACCGGGGAG.

As to this clone: An end of the junction differs from the germline gene, which may be a read error. From the germline J gene comes the end of the CDR3, since the read stops 3 residues before it. The sample contains more than one DNA sequence encoding this CDR3. V usage is TRBV7-8 and J usage is TRBJ1-3; 8 bases map to TRBD1. The CDR3 has 16 amino acids. Germline-derived CDR1 and CDR2 are SGHVS and FQNEAQ. The CDR3 spells CASSLGTGFSGNTIYF. Incomplete CDR3 DNA: TGTGCCAGCAGCCTTGGGACAGGATTCTCTGGAAACACA.